This record looks at one T cell receptor beta chain sequence and its context. The CDR3 sequence is 15 residues long. V was clipped by 5 bases and J by 3 bases, with 16 bases between them. CDR1 is SGHNT, CDR2 YENEEA, per germline. This sample is part of a study of blood T cell repertoires in COVID-19. About the research overall: The origin of the acute and convalescent COVID-19 samples was the United States, Italy and Spain. T cells, B-cell-depleted T cells, or PBMCs supplied cDNA or gDNA.

Sequencing was performed with immunoSEQ multiplex PCR; in TCRdb, only in-frame clones are kept and a portion is missing. Of approximately 36,000 clones listed, about 85% are singletons. Sequencing was done on a sample of peripheral blood. The receptor was derived from a man aged 55 to 70 with acute or convalescent COVID-19. The chain combines TRBV11-3 with TRBJ1-1; unclear D gene. The CDR3 is CASSPRSGRDTEAFF. In DNA, the CDR3 is TGTGCCAGCAGCCCGAGATCGGGGAGGGACACTGAAGCTTTCTTT.